Described below is a single T cell receptor beta chain sequence and its context. Its antigen is unknown. 60 Vbeta and 13 Jbeta primers were used in PCR. Data came from immunoSEQ multiplex PCR; TCRdb stores just in-frame clones and leaves some out. The sample records about 200,000 clones, around 80% being singletons. The data were obtained in a study of cytomegalovirus exposure and HLA in healthy donors. Study conclusions and caveats: With later analysis, a missense DCLRE1C variant became linked to TCR beta V- and J-gene trimming. More clonal expansion characterized HLA-associated TCR beta chains than equally common others in a later analysis.

The germline V gene has CDR1 LNHDA and CDR2 SQIVND (reference sequence). The V gene end was trimmed by 2 bases and the J gene end by 1 base; junction bases not matched to a gene: 7. This CDR3 has 17 residues. The TCR was taken from a man in his fifties or sixties in good health and CMV-seronegative. The sequenced material came from PBMCs. The chain uses TRBV19 and TRBJ2-3; the match to TRBD1 covers 9 bases. CDR3 amino acids: CASSILGRQGGTDTQYF. CDR3 in DNA: TGTGCCAGTAGTATATTAGGGAGACAGGGGGGCACAGATACGCAGTATTTT.